This T cell receptor beta chain comes out of a study of CD8 T cells in Susac syndrome. Roughly 0.45 to 1 ug RNA was reverse transcribed with random hexamers. TCRdb reprocessed the immunoSEQ multiplex PCR reads with MiXCR, giving one entry per CDR3 protein. The sample carries about 400,000 distinct CDR3 sequences, roughly 85% recorded once. The CDR3 covers 17 residues. Looked up from germline, CDR1 is MNHEY and CDR2 is SVGAGI. Trimming stripped 2 bases from V and 1 base from J, with 15 bases between. Sequencing input: CD8+ T cells from PBMCs. The chain employs TRBV6-5 and TRBJ1-5, with D hard to call. The clonotype originates from a human donor with multiple sclerosis. CDR3 nucleotide sequence: TGTGCCAGCAGTTACACGAGGCCGGGTCGGAGCAATCAGCCCCAGCATTTT. It codes for CASSYTRPGRSNQPQHF.